This entry lists 8 T cell receptor delta chains sequenced from one sample in a study of Vγ9Vδ2 T cells in congenital toxoplasmosis. TRGC- and TRDC-specific primers primed one-tube template-switch reverse transcription to make cDNA. The TRGC primer was designed to target TRGC1 and TRGC2 alike. TCRdb redid the clone calls on the reads with CATT. The data hold several hundred delta-chain clones, with roughly 7.7% observed a single time. Specimen: gamma-delta T cells from blood. All receptors come from a child younger than 10 born to a mother with Toxoplasma gondii infection during pregnancy, either congenitally infected or uninfected (not recorded which).

This clone is categorized as medium-sized. V and J are TRDV1 and TRDJ1, with TRDD3 matching over 13 bases. Unmatched junction bases numbered 18, after V lost 2 bases and J lost 0 bases. The CDR3 runs 22 residues. Germline assignment: CDR1 TSWWSYY and CDR2 QGS. The CDR3 protein is CALGEGYGMHWGIRVYTDKLIF. The CDR3 nucleotides read TGTGCTCTTGGGGAAGGATACGGTATGCACTGGGGGATACGAGTTTACACCGATAAACTCATCTTT.

This clone is large. J is TRDJ1 and V is TRDV2; 11 bases fit TRDD3. CDR3 length: 17 residues. Germline CDR1 reads GEAIGNYY; CDR2 reads EKD. With V trimmed by 0 bases and J by 1 base, 6 bases remained unmatched. DNA of the CDR3: TGTGCCTGTGACACCGGAATGGGGGATACGTCCACCGATAAACTCATCTTT. It is translated as CACDTGMGDTSTDKLIF.

As regards this clone: Only one base separates this from a far larger clonotype, so it likely reflects a read error. Other DNA sequences from this sample encode an identical CDR3 as well. The chain joins TRAV29/DV5 to TRDJ1, with 13 bases matching TRDD3. Germline trimming cut 3 bases from V and 7 bases from J; bases unmatched to any gene: 21. The CDR3 loop spans 19 amino acids. Germline lookup yields CDR1 NSMFDY and CDR2 ISSIKDK. DNA for the CDR3: TGTGCAGCAATTTTCCTATCCCCTTTACTGGGGGATACGCCTGGTAAACTCATCTTT. Its protein product is CAAIFLSPLLGDTPGKLIF.

This clone was observed a handful of times. This may be a read error, as it is one base from a much larger clone. This sample includes further DNA sequences coding for the same CDR3. The chain combines TRDV1 with TRDJ1; TRDD3 might be the D (6 bases). The CDR3 length is 22 residues. The V end lost 1 base, the J end lost 4 bases, and 34 bases lay between the germline ends. CDR1 is TSWWSYY, CDR2 QGS, per germline. As DNA, the CDR3 is TGTGCTCTTGGGGAACAGCGACCTACGCCTCTGGGGTGCCCGTCGGGACACGATAAACTCATCTTT. This codes for CALGEQRPTPLGCPSGHDKLIF.

About this clone: A far more abundant clone sits one base away, making this likely a read error. The V and J genes are TRDV1 and TRDJ1; 10 bases are a match to TRDD3. There are 22 residues in the CDR3. After removal of 4 bases from V and 6 bases from J, the junction contained 29 bases not matched to a gene. CDR1 and CDR2 from the germline V gene are TSWWSYY and QGS. This CDR3 is CALGVIFPYSARGGYSNYKLIF. DNA for the CDR3: TGTGCTCTTGGGGTCATATTTCCCTACAGTGCTCGTGGGGGATACAGCAATTATAAACTCATCTTT.

This clone was counted only a few times. The TCRdb protein, from a much larger clone, departs from this DNA's translation at residue 3, likely by read error; the protein shown derives from the DNA. This rearrangement joins TRDV3 to TRDJ1; 9 bases fit TRDD3. Germline lookup yields CDR1 TVYSNPD and CDR2 GDNSRS (reference sequence). The CDR3 totals 15 residues. V lost 5 bases, J lost 1 base, and 11 bases stayed unmatched. The CDR3 coding sequence is TGTGCCATTACGGGGGATACCGAGGTCACCGATAAACTCATCTTT. Translating gives CAITGDTEVTDKLIF.

This clone is judged large. The chain joins TRDV1 to TRDJ1; 10 nucleotides match TRDD3. The trim removed 3 bases at V and 4 bases at J, leaving 20 bases unmatched. CDR1 and CDR2 from the germline V gene are TSWWSYY and QGS. The CDR3 is 20 amino acids. As DNA, the CDR3 is TGTGCTCTTGGGGACCGGCCTTCCTCGTTGGGGGATACAGGGGTCGATAAACTCATCTTT. This encodes CALGDRPSSLGDTGVDKLIF.

This clone counts as large (0.1 to 1%). The rearrangement links TRAV38-2/DV8 to TRDJ1, with 13 bases lining up with TRDD3. The CDR3 runs 24 residues. The V gene end was trimmed by 1 base and the J gene end by 0 bases; junction bases not matched to a gene: 24. From germline, CDR1 is TSESDYY and CDR2 QEAYKQQN. CDR3 sequence (DNA): TGTGCTTATAGGAGCACTAGGTGGCTTGGCGGATACTGGGGGATACGCTGTTACACCGATAAACTCATCTTT. Amino acid sequence: CAYRSTRWLGGYWGIRCYTDKLIF.